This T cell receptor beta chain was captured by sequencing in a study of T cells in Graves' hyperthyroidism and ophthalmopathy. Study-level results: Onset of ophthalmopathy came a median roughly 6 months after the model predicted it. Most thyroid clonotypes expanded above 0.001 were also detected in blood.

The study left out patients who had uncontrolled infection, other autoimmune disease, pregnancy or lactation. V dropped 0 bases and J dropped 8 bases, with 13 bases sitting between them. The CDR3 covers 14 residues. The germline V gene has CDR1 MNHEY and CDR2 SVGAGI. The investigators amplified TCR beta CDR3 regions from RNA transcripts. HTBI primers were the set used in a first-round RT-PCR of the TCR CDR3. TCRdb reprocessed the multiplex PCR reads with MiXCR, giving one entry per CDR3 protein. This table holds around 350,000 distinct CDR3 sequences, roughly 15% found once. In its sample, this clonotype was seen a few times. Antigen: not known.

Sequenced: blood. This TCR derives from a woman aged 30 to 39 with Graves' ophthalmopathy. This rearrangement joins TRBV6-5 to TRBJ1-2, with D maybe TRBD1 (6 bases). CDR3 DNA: TGTGCCAGCAGTTACTCTCCTTTTGGGACAGGCTACACCTTC. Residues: CASSYSPFGTGYTF.